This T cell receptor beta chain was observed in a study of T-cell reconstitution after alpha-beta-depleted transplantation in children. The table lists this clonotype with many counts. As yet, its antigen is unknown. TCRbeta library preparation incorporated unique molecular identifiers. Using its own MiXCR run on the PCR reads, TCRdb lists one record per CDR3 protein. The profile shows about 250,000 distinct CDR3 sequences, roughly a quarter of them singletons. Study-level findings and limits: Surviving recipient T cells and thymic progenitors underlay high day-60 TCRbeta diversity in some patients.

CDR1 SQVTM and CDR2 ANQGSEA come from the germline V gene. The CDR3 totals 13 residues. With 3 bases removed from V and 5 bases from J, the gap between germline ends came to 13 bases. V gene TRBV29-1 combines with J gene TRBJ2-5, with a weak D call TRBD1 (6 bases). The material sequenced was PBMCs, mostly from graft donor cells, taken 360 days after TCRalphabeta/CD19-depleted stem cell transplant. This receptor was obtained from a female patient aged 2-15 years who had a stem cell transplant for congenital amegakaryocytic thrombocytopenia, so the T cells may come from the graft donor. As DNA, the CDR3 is TGCAGCGTTGACAAACAGGGTGAGGAGACCCAGTACTTC. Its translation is CSVDKQGEETQYF.